The T cell receptor beta chain under discussion was sequenced for a study of T cell repertoires in cytomegalovirus infection. V lost 0 bases and J 7 bases, leaving 19 bases between the germline ends. The CDR3 loop spans 16 amino acids. CDR1 and CDR2 from the germline V gene are SGHAT and FQNNGV. TCRdb analysed the reads with MiXCR anew, one entry per CDR3 protein. Here the sample spans under 300,000 distinct CDR3 sequences, about a sixth being singletons. Many counts were recorded for this clonotype. Its antigen is not known. Study-level points and caveats: CMV carriers with the relevant HLA were identified by cumulative public TCR beta family frequency.

Sequenced input: CD8+ T cells from PBMCs. This receptor was taken from a human donor in good health (CMV status not recorded). Some clones in this sample may be carry-over from other donors' samples. This sequence joins TRBV11-2 and TRBJ2-7; D remains ambiguous. CDR3 bases: TGTGCCAGCAGCTTAGATACCCAGTATTTCGCTTGGGAGCAGTACTTC. Encoded protein: CASSLDTQYFAWEQYF. The entire variable domain, with the rest obtained from reference TRBV11-2 and TRBJ2-7, is as follows: EAGVAQSPRYKIIEKRQSVAFWCNPISGHATLYWYQQILGQGPKLLIQFQNNGVVDDSQLPKDRFSAERLKGVDSTLKIQPAKLEDSAVYLCASSLDTQYFAWEQYFGPGTRLTVT.